This T cell receptor (beta chain) was observed in a study of T-cell reconstitution after alpha-beta-depleted transplantation in children. Findings of the study overall: About two months after transplant, alpha-beta T cells reportedly came from several hundred expanded graft clones. Some patients showed high day-60 TCRbeta diversity, which derived from surviving recipient T cells and thymic progenitors. The main origin of T-cell counts and diversity one year after transplant was newly produced T cells.

Germline V CDR1 and CDR2: LGHNA, YNFKEQ. This CDR3 is 18 amino acids long. The V gene end was trimmed by 4 bases and the J gene end by 4 bases; junction bases not matched to a gene: 8. Unique molecular identifiers were used in preparing the TCRbeta library. Each CDR3 protein is one row after TCRdb ran MiXCR on the PCR reads. The sample has fewer than 550,000 distinct CDR3 sequences; roughly 11% are singletons. Notes on this clonotype: Its antigen is still unknown.

The TCR originated in a female patient aged 2-9 years who had a stem cell transplant for aplastic anemia, so the T cells may come from the graft donor. This sample comprised PBMCs, mostly from graft donor cells, obtained 180 days after TCRalphabeta/CD19-depleted stem cell transplant. The V and J genes are TRBV4-2 and TRBJ2-2; TRBD2 matches at 14 bases. The CDR3 is CASSRQGLAGATTGELFF. The CDR3, as DNA: TGTGCCAGCAGCCGACAGGGACTAGCGGGAGCCACCACCGGGGAGCTGTTTTTT.